The sequence of this TCR beta chain was determined in a study of shared clonotypes between healthy human individuals. CD8 cells classed as naive were CD45RO-negative and positively selected for CCR7, excluding terminally differentiated effector memory CD45RA+ cells. Recent acute infections and vaccinations were absent in the healthy HIV-negative adult donors. Using roughly 180 ng DNA, around 30,000 T cell genomes, the sorted-subset replicate PCRs were run. Measured with immunoSEQ multiplex PCR; TCRdb has only the in-frame clones, and not every one. The sample yields about 820,000 clones, more than 85% seen once. With 7 bases removed from V and 6 bases from J, the gap between germline ends came to 11 bases. The CDR3 runs 12 residues. CDR1 is MNHEY and CDR2 is SMNVEV in the germline V gene (reference sequence).

This chain connects TRBV27 to TRBJ2-3, with D possibly matching TRBD1 (6 bases). The sequence derives from a young man in good health. The sample consisted of naive CD8+ T cells sorted from blood. The CDR3 DNA reads TGTGCCAGCACCGAAGGGGGTGATACGCAGTATTTT. Protein sequence: CASTEGGDTQYF.